Listed below are T cell receptor beta chains from one sample, sequenced in a study of blood T cell repertoires in COVID-19. Only in-frame clones appear in the TCRdb table, and some are missing; sequencing was by immunoSEQ multiplex PCR. Here the sample spans roughly 150,000 clones, around 85% being singletons. The sequenced material came from peripheral blood. The receptors originated from a woman in her 70s with acute or convalescent COVID-19. Both conserved end residues are part of each CDR3. The order of the fields is D gene, clone size, J gene, V gene, CDR3 protein, CDR3 DNA. The D gene is left open where the match is weak. Clone size is not always given. Where it is, it says once, few, many or a class for expanded clones.

>TRBD2|-|TRBJ2-1|TRBV28
CASTLLAGSGNEQFF
TGTGCCAGCACCCTACTAGCGGGGTCCGGGAATGAGCAGTTCTTC
>TRBD1|-|TRBJ2-2|TRBV6-5
CASRRTGRIGELFF
TGTGCCAGCCGGAGGACAGGGAGGATCGGGGAGCTGTTTTTT
>-|once|TRBJ1-6|TRBV4-2
CASSQEGGSPLHF
TGTGCCAGCAGCCAGGAGGGTGGTTCACCCCTCCACTTT
>TRBD1|-|TRBJ1-5|TRBV19
CASSLNRGRVQPQHF
TGTGCCAGTAGTCTAAACAGGGGGAGGGTACAGCCCCAGCATTTT
>TRBD2|-|TRBJ2-1|TRBV7-8
CASSPWQGGPDNEQFF
TGTGCCAGCAGCCCCTGGCAGGGAGGGCCGGACAATGAGCAGTTCTTC
>TRBD1|-|TRBJ2-5|TRBV27
CASSLVGQGAPQETQYF
TGTGCCAGCAGTTTAGTGGGACAGGGGGCACCCCAAGAGACCCAGTACTTC
>TRBD1|-|TRBJ1-3|TRBV12-3/TRBV12-4
CASSTGAGNTIYF
TGTGCCAGCTCGACAGGGGCTGGAAACACCATATATTTT
>-|few|TRBJ1-2|TRBV2
CASRASPNYGYTF
TGTGCCAGCAGGGCTTCCCCTAACTATGGCTACACCTTC
>TRBD1|-|TRBJ2-7|TRBV7-8
CASSPGTGEDEQYF
TGTGCCAGCAGCCCAGGGACAGGGGAGGACGAGCAGTACTTC
>-|-|TRBJ1-1|TRBV7-9
CASSLDLGAQGEAFF
TGTGCCAGCAGCTTAGATCTGGGGGCTCAGGGTGAAGCTTTCTTT
>TRBD1|few|TRBJ2-1|TRBV7-2
CASSLGFPGQGRRNEQFF
TGTGCCAGCAGCTTAGGATTCCCAGGACAGGGAAGGAGGAATGAGCAGTTCTTC
>TRBD1|-|TRBJ2-2|TRBV5-1
CASSLEGTGTGELFF
TGCGCCAGCAGCTTGGAGGGGACAGGCACCGGGGAGCTGTTTTTT
>-|-|TRBJ1-1|TRBV7-8
CASSLRDTEAFF
TGTGCCAGCAGCCTACGAGACACTGAAGCTTTCTTT
>TRBD2|-|TRBJ2-1|TRBV27
CASSFSPPGLAGDNEQFF
TGTGCCAGCAGTTTCTCCCCACCGGGACTAGCGGGGGACAATGAGCAGTTCTTC
>-|-|TRBJ1-2|TRBV7-5
CARSLALSQAPEGYGYTF
TGTGCCAGAAGCTTAGCGCTAAGTCAAGCCCCGGAGGGCTATGGCTACACCTTC
>-|-|TRBJ1-1|TRBV18
CASSPKQGNTEAFF
TGTGCCAGCTCACCTAAACAGGGGAACACTGAAGCTTTCTTT
>-|-|TRBJ2-3|TRBV28
CASSRIAPGGGGGDTQYF
TGTGCCAGCAGTCGAATCGCACCTGGGGGAGGAGGAGGAGATACGCAGTATTTT
>TRBD2|-|TRBJ2-1|TRBV7-2
CASSFLFGAGGYNEQFF
TGTGCCAGCAGCTTCCTCTTCGGGGCGGGGGGCTACAATGAGCAGTTCTTC
>-|-|TRBJ1-5|TRBV27
CASSWTWTASNQPQHF
TGTGCCAGCAGTTGGACCTGGACAGCTAGCAATCAGCCCCAGCATTTT
>TRBD2|-|TRBJ2-5|TRBV9
CASSVVAGGPETQYF
TGTGCCAGCAGCGTCGTAGCGGGGGGGCCGGAGACCCAGTACTTC
>TRBD2|-|TRBJ2-7|TRBV5-6
CASSLWASAGGYEQYF
TGTGCCAGCAGCTTGTGGGCCTCAGCGGGGGGTTACGAGCAGTACTTC
>-|-|TRBJ1-1|TRBV5-1
CASSQGSRAFF
TGCGCCAGCAGTCAAGGGAGTAGGGCTTTCTTT
>-|-|TRBJ1-1|TRBV21-1
CASTSQINTEAFF
TGTGCCAGCACTTCCCAGATAAACACTGAAGCTTTCTTT
>TRBD1|-|TRBJ1-6|TRBV7-2
CASSSFPTGDSPLHF
TGTGCCAGCAGCTCCTTCCCCACAGGGGATTCACCCCTCCACTTT
>-|-|TRBJ2-3|TRBV10-3
CAISGLSSTDTQYF
TGTGCCATCAGTGGACTATCTAGCACAGATACGCAGTATTTT
>-|-|TRBJ2-5|TRBV3-1/TRBV3-2
CASSSPTGLVDQETQYF
TGTGCCAGCAGCTCCCCTACAGGCCTAGTCGACCAAGAGACCCAGTACTTC
>-|-|TRBJ1-5|TRBV19
CASSIPRGGGRLNQPQHF
TGTGCCAGTAGTATACCAAGGGGAGGAGGTAGGCTCAATCAGCCCCAGCATTTT
>TRBD2|few|TRBJ2-3|TRBV7-2
CASSLARLAGGTDTQYF
TGTGCCAGCAGCTTAGCGCGACTAGCGGGGGGGACAGATACGCAGTATTTT
>-|-|TRBJ1-5|TRBV6-2/TRBV6-3
CASSAGARPQHF
TGTGCCAGCAGTGCTGGAGCGAGGCCCCAGCATTTT
>-|-|TRBJ1-2|TRBV5-1
CASSLEGSGSYGYTF
TGCGCCAGCAGCTTGGAGGGTAGCGGATCTTATGGCTACACCTTC
>-|-|TRBJ2-2|TRBV9
CASSVGPAGAYKNTGELFF
TGTGCCAGCAGCGTAGGTCCGGCGGGGGCCTACAAAAACACCGGGGAGCTGTTTTTT
>-|once|TRBJ1-1|TRBV6-6
CASSYSAGIHTEAFF
TGTGCCAGCAGTTACTCGGCAGGGATCCACACTGAAGCTTTCTTT
>-|-|TRBJ1-3|TRBV6-5
CASRPWEGAGNTIYF
TGTGCCAGCAGGCCGTGGGAGGGAGCTGGAAACACCATATATTTT
>TRBD1|-|TRBJ2-7|TRBV27
CASSLSGTGTYEQYF
TGTGCCAGCAGTTTATCGGGGACAGGGACCTACGAGCAGTACTTC
>-|-|TRBJ1-1|TRBV3-1/TRBV3-2
CASSSTPGKGTEAFF
TGTGCCAGCAGCAGTACGCCAGGGAAGGGCACTGAAGCTTTCTTT
>-|-|TRBJ1-6|TRBV7-9
CASSLRTPGGDSPLHF
TGTGCCAGCAGCCTCCGGACTCCGGGGGGTGATTCACCCCTCCACTTT
>-|-|TRBJ2-7|TRBV7-9
CASSLEWGPGASYEQYF
TGTGCCAGCAGCTTAGAGTGGGGACCAGGGGCCTCTTACGAGCAGTACTTC
>-|few|TRBJ1-1|TRBV10-2
CASSEAQNTEAFF
TGCGCCAGCAGTGAGGCGCAGAACACTGAAGCTTTCTTT
>-|-|TRBJ2-1|TRBV20-1
CSARGAEQFF
TGCAGTGCTAGAGGCGCTGAGCAGTTCTTC
>TRBD1|-|TRBJ1-5|TRBV28
CASSPDRAQPQHF
TGTGCCAGCAGCCCGGACAGGGCACAGCCCCAGCATTTT
>-|once|TRBJ1-5|TRBV6-5
CASRGRGLGNQPQHF
TGTGCCAGCAGGGGGAGGGGGTTGGGCAATCAGCCCCAGCATTTT
>TRBD2|-|TRBJ2-2|TRBV5-1
CASSLAGLASTGELFF
TGCGCCAGCAGCTTGGCTGGACTAGCCTCCACCGGGGAGCTGTTTTTT
>-|-|TRBJ1-2|TRBV7-9
CASSFTDSYNYGYTF
TGTGCCAGCAGCTTTACGGACAGTTATAACTATGGCTACACCTTC
>TRBD1|-|TRBJ1-1|TRBV15
CATNRDSGNTEAFF
TGTGCCACGAACAGGGACAGTGGGAACACTGAAGCTTTCTTT
>-|-|TRBJ1-1|TRBV13
CASSHSYTEAFF
TGTGCCAGCAGCCATAGCTACACTGAAGCTTTCTTT
>-|-|TRBJ1-2|TRBV20-1
CSASVQGGYGYTF
TGCAGTGCTAGTGTCCAGGGCGGTTATGGCTACACCTTC
>-|once|TRBJ1-2|TRBV5-1
CASSFGPDYGYTF
TGCGCCAGCAGCTTTGGTCCGGACTATGGCTACACCTTC
>-|once|TRBJ2-3|TRBV5-8
CASSPLRGSTDTQYF
TGTGCCAGCAGCCCATTACGGGGTAGCACAGATACGCAGTATTTT
>TRBD1|-|TRBJ2-5|TRBV18
CASSPGTGGAETQYF
TGTGCCAGCTCCCCCGGGACAGGGGGAGCGGAGACCCAGTACTTC
>-|once|TRBJ2-1|TRBV7-9
CASAPGVMNNEQFF
TGTGCCAGCGCACCGGGGGTTATGAACAATGAGCAGTTCTTC
>-|-|TRBJ2-7|TRBV6-2/TRBV6-3
CASSYAVFYEQYF
TGTGCCAGCAGTTACGCGGTATTCTACGAGCAGTACTTC